The clone carrying this T cell receptor beta chain was seen a few times. Its cognate antigen is unknown. Some clones are missing from TCRdb's copy, which holds only in-frame ones; the method was immunoSEQ multiplex PCR. Among 350,000 to 500,000 clones listed, roughly 88% were seen once. The CDR3 runs 14 residues. From germline, CDR1 is MDHEN and CDR2 SYDVKM. Deletions cut 8 bases from V and 0 bases from J, with 8 bases between. The data were obtained in a study of Ad26.COV2.S vaccination and SARS-CoV-2 variants. Findings and limits, study-wide: Vaccinees showed greater spike-specific TCR breadth than placebo recipients.

Treatment reported: approximately 18 received Ad26.COV2.S at low or high dose, single or two shots; about 5 received placebo; per-sample allocation not given. All samples were drawn on day 63, counting from the first vaccine or placebo injection. Ad26 vector vaccine expressed Wuhan-strain SARS-CoV-2 spike. This TCR came from a person between 18 and 60 years old who received the Ad26.COV2.S COVID-19 vaccine or a placebo. V usage is TRBV28 and J usage is TRBJ1-6, with D tentatively TRBD1 (5 bases). This sample comprised peripheral blood, obtained in a trial of Ad26.COV2.S vaccine versus placebo. The CDR3 nucleotides read TGTGCCAGCCCTACAGGCTCCTATAATTCACCCCTCCACTTT. Residues: CASPTGSYNSPLHF.